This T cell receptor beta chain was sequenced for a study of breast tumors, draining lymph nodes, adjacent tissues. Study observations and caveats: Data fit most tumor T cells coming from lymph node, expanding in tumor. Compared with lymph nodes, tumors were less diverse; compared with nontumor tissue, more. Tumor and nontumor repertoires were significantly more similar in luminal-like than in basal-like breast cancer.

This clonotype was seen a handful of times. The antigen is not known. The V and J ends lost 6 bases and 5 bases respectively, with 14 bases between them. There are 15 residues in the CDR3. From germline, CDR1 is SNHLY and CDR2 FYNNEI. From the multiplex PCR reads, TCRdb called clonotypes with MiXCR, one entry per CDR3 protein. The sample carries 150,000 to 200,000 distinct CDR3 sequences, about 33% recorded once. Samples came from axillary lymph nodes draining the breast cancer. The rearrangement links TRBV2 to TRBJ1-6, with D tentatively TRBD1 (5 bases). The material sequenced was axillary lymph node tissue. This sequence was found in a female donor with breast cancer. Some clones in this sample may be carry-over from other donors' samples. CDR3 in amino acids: CASSLQGIDNSPLHF. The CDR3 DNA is TGTGCCAGCAGCCTGCAGGGCATCGATAATTCACCCCTCCACTTT. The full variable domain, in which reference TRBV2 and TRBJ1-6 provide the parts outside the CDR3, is EPEVTQTPSHQVTQMGQEVILRCVPISNHLYFYWYRQILGQKVEFLVSFYNNEISEKSEIFDDQFSVERPDGSNFTLKIRSTKLEDSAMYFCASSLQGIDNSPLHFGNGTRLTVT.